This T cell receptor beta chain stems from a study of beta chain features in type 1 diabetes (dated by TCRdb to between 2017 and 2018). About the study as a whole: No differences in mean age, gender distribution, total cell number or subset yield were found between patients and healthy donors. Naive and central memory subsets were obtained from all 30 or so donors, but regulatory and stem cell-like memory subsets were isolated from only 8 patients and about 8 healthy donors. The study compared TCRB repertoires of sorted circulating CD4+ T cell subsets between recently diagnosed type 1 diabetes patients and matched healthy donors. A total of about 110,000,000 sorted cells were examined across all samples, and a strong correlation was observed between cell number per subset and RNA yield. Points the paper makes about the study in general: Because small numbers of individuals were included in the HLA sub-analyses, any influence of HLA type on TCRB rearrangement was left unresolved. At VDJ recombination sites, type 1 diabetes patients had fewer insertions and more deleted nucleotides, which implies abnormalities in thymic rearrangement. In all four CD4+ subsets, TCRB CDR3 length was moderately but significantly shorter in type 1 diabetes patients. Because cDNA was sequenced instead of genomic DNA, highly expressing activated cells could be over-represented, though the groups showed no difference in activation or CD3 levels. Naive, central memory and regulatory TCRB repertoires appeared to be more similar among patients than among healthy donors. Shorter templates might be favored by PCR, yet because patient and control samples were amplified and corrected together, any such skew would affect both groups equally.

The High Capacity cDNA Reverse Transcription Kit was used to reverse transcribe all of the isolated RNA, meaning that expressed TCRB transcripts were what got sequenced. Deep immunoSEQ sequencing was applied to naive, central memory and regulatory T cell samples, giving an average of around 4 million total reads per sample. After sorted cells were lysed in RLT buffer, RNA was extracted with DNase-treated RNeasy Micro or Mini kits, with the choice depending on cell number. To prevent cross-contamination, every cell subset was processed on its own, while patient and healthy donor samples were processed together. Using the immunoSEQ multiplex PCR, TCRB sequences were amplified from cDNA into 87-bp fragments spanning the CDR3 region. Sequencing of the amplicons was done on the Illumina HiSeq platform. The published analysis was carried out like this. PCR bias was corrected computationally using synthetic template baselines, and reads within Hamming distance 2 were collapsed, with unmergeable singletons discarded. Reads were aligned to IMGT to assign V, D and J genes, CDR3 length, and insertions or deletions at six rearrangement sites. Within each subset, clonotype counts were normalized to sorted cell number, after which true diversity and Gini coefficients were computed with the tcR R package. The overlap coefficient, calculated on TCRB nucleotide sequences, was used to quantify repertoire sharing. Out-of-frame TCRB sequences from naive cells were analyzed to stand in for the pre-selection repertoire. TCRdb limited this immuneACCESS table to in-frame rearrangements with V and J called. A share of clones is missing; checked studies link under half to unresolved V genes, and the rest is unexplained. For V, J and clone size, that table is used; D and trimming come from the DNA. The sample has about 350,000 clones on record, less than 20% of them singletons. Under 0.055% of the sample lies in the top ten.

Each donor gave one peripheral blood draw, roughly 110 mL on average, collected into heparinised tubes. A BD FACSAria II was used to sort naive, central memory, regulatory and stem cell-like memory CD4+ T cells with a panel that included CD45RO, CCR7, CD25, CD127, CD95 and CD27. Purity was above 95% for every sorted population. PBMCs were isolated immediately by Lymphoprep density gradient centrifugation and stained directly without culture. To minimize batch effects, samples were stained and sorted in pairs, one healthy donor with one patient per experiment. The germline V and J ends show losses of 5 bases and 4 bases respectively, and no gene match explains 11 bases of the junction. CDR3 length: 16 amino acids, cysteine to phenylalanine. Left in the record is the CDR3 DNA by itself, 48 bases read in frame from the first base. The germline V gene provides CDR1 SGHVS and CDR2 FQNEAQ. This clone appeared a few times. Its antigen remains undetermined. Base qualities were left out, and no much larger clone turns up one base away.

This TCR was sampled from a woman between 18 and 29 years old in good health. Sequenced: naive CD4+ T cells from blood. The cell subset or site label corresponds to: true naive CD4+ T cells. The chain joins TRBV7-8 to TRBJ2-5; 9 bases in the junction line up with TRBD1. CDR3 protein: CASSLHGTGQVETQYF. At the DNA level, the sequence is TGTGCCAGCAGCCTACACGGGACAGGGCAAGTAGAGACCCAGTACTTC.